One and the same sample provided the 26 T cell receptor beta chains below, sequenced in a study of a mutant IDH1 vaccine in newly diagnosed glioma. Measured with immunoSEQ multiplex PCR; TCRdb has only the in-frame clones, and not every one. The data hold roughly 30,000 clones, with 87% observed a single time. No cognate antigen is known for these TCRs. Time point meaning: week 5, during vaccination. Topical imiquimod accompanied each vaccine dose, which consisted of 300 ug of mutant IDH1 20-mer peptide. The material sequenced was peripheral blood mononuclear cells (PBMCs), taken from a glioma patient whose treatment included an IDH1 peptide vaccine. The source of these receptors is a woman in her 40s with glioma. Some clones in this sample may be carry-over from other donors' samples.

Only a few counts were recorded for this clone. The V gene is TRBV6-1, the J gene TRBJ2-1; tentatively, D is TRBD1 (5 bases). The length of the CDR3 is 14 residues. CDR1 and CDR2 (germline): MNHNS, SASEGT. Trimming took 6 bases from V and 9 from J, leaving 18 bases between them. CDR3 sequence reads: CASRGQGSFSEQFF. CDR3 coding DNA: TGTGCCAGCAGGGGGCAGGGTTCTTTTAGTGAGCAGTTCTTC.

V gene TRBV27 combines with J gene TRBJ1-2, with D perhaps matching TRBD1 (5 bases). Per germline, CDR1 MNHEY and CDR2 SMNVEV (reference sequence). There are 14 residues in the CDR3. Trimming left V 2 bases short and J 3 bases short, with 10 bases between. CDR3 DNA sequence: TGTGCCAGCAGTTTAGGGGCTGGATACTATGGCTACACCTTC. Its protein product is CASSLGAGYYGYTF.

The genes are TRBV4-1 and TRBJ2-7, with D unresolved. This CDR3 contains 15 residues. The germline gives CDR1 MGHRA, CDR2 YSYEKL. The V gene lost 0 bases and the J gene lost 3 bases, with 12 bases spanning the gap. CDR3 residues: CASSQDVSPLYEQYF. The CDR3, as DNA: TGCGCCAGCAGCCAAGATGTGAGTCCCCTCTACGAGCAGTACTTC.

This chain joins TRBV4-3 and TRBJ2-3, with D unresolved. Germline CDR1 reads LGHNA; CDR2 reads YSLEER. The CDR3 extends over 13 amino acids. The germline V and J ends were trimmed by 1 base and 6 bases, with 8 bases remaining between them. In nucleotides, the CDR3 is TGCGCCAGCAGCCAAGTCCTTGGGGATACGCAGTATTTT. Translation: CASSQVLGDTQYF.

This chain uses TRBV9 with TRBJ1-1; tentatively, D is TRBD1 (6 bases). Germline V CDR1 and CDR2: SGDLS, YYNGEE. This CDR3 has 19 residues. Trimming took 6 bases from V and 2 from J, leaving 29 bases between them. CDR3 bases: TGTGCCAGCACCAACATAGCGGGGCCAGGGGCTTCTAAAAACACTGAAGCTTTCTTT. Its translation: CASTNIAGPGASKNTEAFF.

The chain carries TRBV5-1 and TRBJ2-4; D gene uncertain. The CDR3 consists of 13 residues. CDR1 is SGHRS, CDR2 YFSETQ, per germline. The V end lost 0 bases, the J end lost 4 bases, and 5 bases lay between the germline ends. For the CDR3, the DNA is TGCGCCAGCAGCTTGGAAGGAAAAAACATTCAGTACTTC. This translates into CASSLEGKNIQYF.

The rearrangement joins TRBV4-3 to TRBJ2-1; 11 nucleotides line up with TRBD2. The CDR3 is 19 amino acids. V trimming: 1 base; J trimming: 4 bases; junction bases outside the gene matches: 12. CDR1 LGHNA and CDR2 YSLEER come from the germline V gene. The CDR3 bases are TGCGCCAGCAGCCAAGGAAGACTAGCGGGATCCCCTTTTTACAATGAGCAGTTCTTC. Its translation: CASSQGRLAGSPFYNEQFF.

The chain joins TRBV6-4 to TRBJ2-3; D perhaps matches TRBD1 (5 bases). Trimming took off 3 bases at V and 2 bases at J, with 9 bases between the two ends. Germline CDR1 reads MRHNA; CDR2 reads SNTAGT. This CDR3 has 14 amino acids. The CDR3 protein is CASSEGGATDTQYF. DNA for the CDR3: TGTGCCAGCAGTGAGGGTGGGGCCACAGATACGCAGTATTTT.

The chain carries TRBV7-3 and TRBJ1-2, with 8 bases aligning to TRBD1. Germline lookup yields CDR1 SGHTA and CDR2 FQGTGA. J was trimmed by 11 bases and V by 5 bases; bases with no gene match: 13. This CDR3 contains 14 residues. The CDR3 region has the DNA TGTGCCAGCAGCCCCGGGACAGGCGGGACTTCTTACACCTTC. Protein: CASSPGTGGTSYTF. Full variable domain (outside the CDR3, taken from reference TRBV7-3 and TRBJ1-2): GAGVSQTPSNKVTEKGKYVELRCDPISGHTALYWYRQSLGQGPEFLIYFQGTGAADDSGLPNDRFFAVRPEGSVSTLKIQRTERGDSAVYLCASSPGTGGTSYTFGSGTRLTVV.

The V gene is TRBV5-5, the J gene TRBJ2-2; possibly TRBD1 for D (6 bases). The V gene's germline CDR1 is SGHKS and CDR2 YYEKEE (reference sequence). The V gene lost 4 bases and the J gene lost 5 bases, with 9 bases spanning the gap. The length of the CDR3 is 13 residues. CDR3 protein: CASSLDRTGELFF. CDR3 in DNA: TGTGCCAGCAGCCTGGACAGAACCGGGGAGCTGTTTTTT.

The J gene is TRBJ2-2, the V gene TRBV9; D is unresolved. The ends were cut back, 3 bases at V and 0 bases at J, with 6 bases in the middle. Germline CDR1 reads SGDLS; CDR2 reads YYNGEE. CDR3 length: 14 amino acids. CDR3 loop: CASSALTNTGELFF. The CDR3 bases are TGTGCCAGCAGCGCCCTGACGAACACCGGGGAGCTGTTTTTT. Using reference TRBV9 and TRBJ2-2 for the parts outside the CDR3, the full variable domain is DSGVTQTPKHLITATGQRVTLRCSPRSGDLSVYWYQQSLDQGLQFLIQYYNGEERAKGNILERFSAQQFPDLHSELNLSSLELGDSALYFCASSALTNTGELFFGEGSRLTVL.

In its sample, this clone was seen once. This CDR3 reads CASSAPGLAGETQYF. In nucleotides, the CDR3 is TGTGCCAGCAGCGCTCCGGGACTAGCGGGGGAGACCCAGTACTTC. This chain joins TRBV5-6 and TRBJ2-5, with TRBD2 matching 13 bases. The germline V gene encodes CDR1 SGHDT and CDR2 YYEEEE. Trimming at V came to 4 bases and at J to 5 bases, leaving 5 bases not matched to a gene. This CDR3 has 15 residues. Full variable domain (outside the CDR3, taken from reference TRBV5-6 and TRBJ2-5): DAGVTQSPTHLIKTRGQQVTLRCSPKSGHDTVSWYQQALGQGPQFIFQYYEEEERQRGNFPDRFSGHQFPNYSSELNVNALLLGDSALYLCASSAPGLAGETQYFGPGTRLLVL.

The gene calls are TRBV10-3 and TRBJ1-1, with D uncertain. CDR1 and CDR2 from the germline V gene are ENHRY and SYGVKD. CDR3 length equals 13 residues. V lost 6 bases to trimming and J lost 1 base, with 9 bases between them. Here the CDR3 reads CAIRRTGNTEAFF. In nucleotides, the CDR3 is TGTGCCATCAGGAGAACGGGGAACACTGAAGCTTTCTTT.

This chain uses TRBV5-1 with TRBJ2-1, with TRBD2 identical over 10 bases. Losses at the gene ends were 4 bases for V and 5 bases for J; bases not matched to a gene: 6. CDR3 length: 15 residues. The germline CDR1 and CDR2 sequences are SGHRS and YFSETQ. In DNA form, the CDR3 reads TGCGCCAGCAGCAACACCGGGACTAGCGACAATGAGCAGTTCTTC. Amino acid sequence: CASSNTGTSDNEQFF.

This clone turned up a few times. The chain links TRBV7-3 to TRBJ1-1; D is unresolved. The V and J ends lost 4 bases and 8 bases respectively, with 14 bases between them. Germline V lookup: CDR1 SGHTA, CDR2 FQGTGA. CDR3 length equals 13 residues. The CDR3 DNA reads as TGTGCCAGCAGCTGGACGGGAGACGGAGAAGCTTTCTTT. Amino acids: CASSWTGDGEAFF.

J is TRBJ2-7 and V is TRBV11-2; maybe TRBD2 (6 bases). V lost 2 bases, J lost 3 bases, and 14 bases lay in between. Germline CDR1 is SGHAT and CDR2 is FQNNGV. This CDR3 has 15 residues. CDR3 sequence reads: CASSLSRDSYYEQYF. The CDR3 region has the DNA TGTGCCAGCAGCTTATCGAGGGACTCCTACTACGAGCAGTACTTC. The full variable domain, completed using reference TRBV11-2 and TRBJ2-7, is EAGVAQSPRYKIIEKRQSVAFWCNPISGHATLYWYQQILGQGPKLLIQFQNNGVVDDSQLPKDRFSAERLKGVDSTLKIQPAKLEDSAVYLCASSLSRDSYYEQYFGPGTRLTVT.

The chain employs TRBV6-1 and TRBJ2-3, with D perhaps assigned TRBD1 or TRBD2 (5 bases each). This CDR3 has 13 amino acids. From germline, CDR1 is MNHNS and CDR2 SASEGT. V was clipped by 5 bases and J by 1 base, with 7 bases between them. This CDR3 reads CASSWDGTDTQYF. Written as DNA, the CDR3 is TGTGCCAGCAGTTGGGACGGCACAGATACGCAGTATTTT.

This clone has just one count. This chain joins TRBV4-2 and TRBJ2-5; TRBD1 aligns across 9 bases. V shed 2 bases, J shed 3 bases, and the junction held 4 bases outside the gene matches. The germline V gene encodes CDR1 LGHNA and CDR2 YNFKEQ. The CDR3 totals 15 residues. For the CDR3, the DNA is TGTGCCAGCAGCCAATTGGGACAGGGTAAAGAGACCCAGTACTTC. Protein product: CASSQLGQGKETQYF.

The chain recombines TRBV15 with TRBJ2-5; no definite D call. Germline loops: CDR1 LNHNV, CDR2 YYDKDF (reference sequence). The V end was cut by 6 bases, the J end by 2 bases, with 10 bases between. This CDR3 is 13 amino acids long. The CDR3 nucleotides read TGTGCCACCAGAGCAGGTACGCAAGAGACCCAGTACTTC. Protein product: CATRAGTQETQYF.

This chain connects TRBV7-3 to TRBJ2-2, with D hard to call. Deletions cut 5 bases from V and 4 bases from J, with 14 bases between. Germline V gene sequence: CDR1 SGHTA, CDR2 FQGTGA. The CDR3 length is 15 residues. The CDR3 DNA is TGTGCCAGCAGCGCGGTGAACGGAGCCACCGGGGAGCTGTTTTTT. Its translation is CASSAVNGATGELFF.

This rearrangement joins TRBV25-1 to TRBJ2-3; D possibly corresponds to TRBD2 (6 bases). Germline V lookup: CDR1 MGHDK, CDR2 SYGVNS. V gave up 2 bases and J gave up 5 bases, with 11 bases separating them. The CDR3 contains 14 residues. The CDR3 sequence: CASSEGPGGDTQYF. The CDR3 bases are TGTGCCAGCAGTGAAGGTCCCGGGGGAGATACGCAGTATTTT.

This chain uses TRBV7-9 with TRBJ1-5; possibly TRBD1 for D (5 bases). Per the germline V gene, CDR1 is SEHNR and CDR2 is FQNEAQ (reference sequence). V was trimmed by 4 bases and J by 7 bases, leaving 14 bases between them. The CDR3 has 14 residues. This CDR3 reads CASSSYGAPQPQHF. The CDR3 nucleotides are TGTGCCAGCAGCTCCTATGGGGCCCCACAGCCCCAGCATTTT.

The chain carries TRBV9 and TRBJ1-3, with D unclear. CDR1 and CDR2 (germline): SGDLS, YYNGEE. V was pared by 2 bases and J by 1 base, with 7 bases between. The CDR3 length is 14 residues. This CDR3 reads CASSVQSSGNTIYF. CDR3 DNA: TGTGCCAGCAGCGTTCAGTCTTCTGGAAACACCATATATTTT. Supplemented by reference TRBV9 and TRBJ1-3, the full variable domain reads DSGVTQTPKHLITATGQRVTLRCSPRSGDLSVYWYQQSLDQGLQFLIQYYNGEERAKGNILERFSAQQFPDLHSELNLSSLELGDSALYFCASSVQSSGNTIYFGEGSWLTVV.

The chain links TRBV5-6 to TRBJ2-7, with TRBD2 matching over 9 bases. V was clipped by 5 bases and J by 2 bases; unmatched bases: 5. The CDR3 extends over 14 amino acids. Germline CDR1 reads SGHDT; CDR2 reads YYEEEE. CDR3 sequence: CASRALAGPYEQYF. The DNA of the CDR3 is TGTGCCAGCAGGGCTCTAGCGGGGCCCTACGAGCAGTACTTC.

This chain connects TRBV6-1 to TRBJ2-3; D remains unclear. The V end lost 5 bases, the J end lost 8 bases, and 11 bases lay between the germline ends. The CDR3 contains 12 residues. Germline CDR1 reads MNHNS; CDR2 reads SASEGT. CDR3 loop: CASSPLPGTQYF. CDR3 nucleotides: TGTGCCAGCAGTCCCCTCCCGGGTACGCAGTATTTT.

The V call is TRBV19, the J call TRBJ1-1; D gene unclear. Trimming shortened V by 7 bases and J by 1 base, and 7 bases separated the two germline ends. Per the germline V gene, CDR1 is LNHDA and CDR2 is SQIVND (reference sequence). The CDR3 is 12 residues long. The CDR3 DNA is TGTGCCAGTAATCTGGGGAACACTGAAGCTTTCTTT. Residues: CASNLGNTEAFF.